The 8 T cell receptor beta chains below all came from one sample that was sequenced in a study of blood T cells in healthy people across ages. For the second PCR, which ran for about 7 to 11 cycles, a sample-barcoded 5' primer and a J-beta primer mix were used. TCRdb itself ran the 5' RACE reads through MiXCR, one entry per CDR3 protein. The sample lists hundreds of thousands of distinct CDR3 sequences; 25% to 30% were seen once. Sequencing was carried out using blood. Every receptor here comes from a woman of 80 years or more in good health.

This clonotype was detected ten times or more. The chain couples TRBV7-2 to TRBJ2-6; D ambiguous. This CDR3 has 14 residues. V lost 5 bases and J lost 2, with 7 bases in between. In germline, CDR1 is SGHTA, CDR2 FQGNSA. The CDR3 DNA reads as TGTGCCAGCAGCATAGGTGCTGGGGCCAACGTCCTGACTTTC. It translates to CASSIGAGANVLTF.

This clonotype was recorded at least ten times. The J gene is TRBJ2-1, the V gene TRBV6-2 or TRBV6-3; possible D gene TRBD1, 6 bases. The V gene lost 10 bases and the J gene lost 11 bases, with 21 bases spanning the gap. Germline V gene sequence: CDR1 MNHEY, CDR2 SVGEGT. This CDR3 is built from 13 residues. The CDR3 nucleotides read TGTGCCACCCAGCAGGGGCCGAGTACGCAGCAGTTCTTC. Translated: CATQQGPSTQQFF.

Ten or more counts support this clonotype. The rearrangement links TRBV29-1 to TRBJ2-1; 11 bases fit TRBD2. This CDR3 has 14 amino acids. From germline, CDR1 is SQVTM and CDR2 ANQGSEA. With 7 bases clipped from V and 8 bases from J, the junction kept 10 bases outside the gene matches. The CDR3 DNA reads as TGCAGCGCCCTGACTAGCGGGGTTAACTATGAGCAGTTCTTC. Its protein product is CSALTSGVNYEQFF.

The rearrangement uses TRBV7-2 and TRBJ1-4; the D gene is possibly TRBD1 (6 bases). The CDR3 spans 19 residues. Germline V gene lookup returns CDR1 SGHTA and CDR2 FQGNSA. Trimming took 6 bases from V and 0 from J, leaving 23 bases between them. CDR3 nucleotide sequence: TGTGCCAGCAGTGGGAGGAAGGGAACAGGGTCTGCAACTAATGAAAAACTGTTTTTT. Amino acid sequence: CASSGRKGTGSATNEKLFF.

The rearrangement joins TRBV7-2 to TRBJ1-5; TRBD1 might be the D (5 bases). This CDR3 contains 19 residues. Trimming took off 5 bases at V and 0 bases at J, with 23 bases between the two ends. Germline-derived CDR1 and CDR2 are SGHTA and FQGNSA. For the CDR3, the DNA is TGTGCCAGCAGCCTCGAAGCAGGGCCTCAACAGGATAGCAATCAGCCCCAGCATTTT. Amino acid sequence: CASSLEAGPQQDSNQPQHF.

Many counts were recorded for this clonotype. V usage is TRBV4-3 and J usage is TRBJ2-7; 8 nucleotides agree with TRBD1. This CDR3 contains 14 residues. After removal of 1 base from V and 5 bases from J, the junction contained 4 bases not matched to a gene. CDR1 is LGHNA and CDR2 is YSLEER in the germline V gene. The CDR3 DNA follows: TGCGCCAGCAGCCAAGGACAGGGGTTCCACGAGCAGTACTTC. It encodes CASSQGQGFHEQYF.

There are many counts of this clonotype. V and J are TRBV28 and TRBJ2-7, with 8 bases matching TRBD1. The CDR3 is 16 residues long. Unmatched junction bases numbered 11, after V lost 6 bases and J lost 1 base. Germline V gives CDR1 MDHEN, CDR2 SYDVKM. Here the CDR3 DNA reads TGTGCCAGCAGACCTGCCGCTGGGACAGGTTCCTACGAGCAGTACTTC. It yields the protein CASRPAAGTGSYEQYF.

This clonotype was recorded many times. The V and J genes are TRBV29-1 and TRBJ1-2; D is unresolved. Germline V gene data show CDR1 as SQVTM and CDR2 as ANQGSEA. This CDR3 has 13 residues. Trimming stripped 5 bases from V and 0 bases from J, with 10 bases between. The CDR3 DNA sequence: TGCAGCGTTCCCCGAGTCGCTAACTATGGCTACACCTTC. Protein product: CSVPRVANYGYTF.